The 29 T cell receptor beta chains below were found in one sample sequenced in a study of cytomegalovirus exposure and HLA in healthy donors. Here immunoSEQ multiplex PCR was the method, and the copy in TCRdb shows in-frame clones only, minus some. The table shows more than 200,000 clones, with around 90% occurring only once. The sample taken for sequencing was PBMCs. The receptors originated from a woman in her twenties or thirties in good health and CMV-seronegative.

This chain connects TRBV13 to TRBJ1-3, with TRBD1 identical over 8 bases. Germline loops: CDR1 PRHDT, CDR2 FYEKMQ (reference sequence). The V segment lost 5 bases and the J segment 1 base; nucleotides outside the gene matches: 7. There are 16 residues in the CDR3. In DNA, the CDR3 is TGTGCCAGCAGCAACTACAGGGGGTCATCTGGAAACACCATATATTTT. Its translation is CASSNYRGSSGNTIYF.

The rearrangement joins TRBV15 to TRBJ2-1, with TRBD2 matching over 9 bases. The CDR3 consists of 14 residues. CDR1 LNHNV and CDR2 YYDKDF come from the germline V gene (reference sequence). The V gene end was trimmed by 1 base and the J gene end by 9 bases; junction bases not matched to a gene: 4. CDR3 in amino acids: CATSRGGSGGEQFF. CDR3 nucleotides: TGTGCCACCAGCAGAGGCGGTAGCGGGGGTGAGCAGTTCTTC.

The chain couples TRBV7-9 to TRBJ2-7; D may be TRBD1 or TRBD2 (5 bases each). This CDR3 has 17 residues. Trimming cost V 3 bases and J 3 bases, with 21 bases left between them. Germline CDR1 reads SEHNR; CDR2 reads FQNEAQ (reference sequence). This CDR3 reads CASSFDERADTLYEQYF. The CDR3 DNA reads as TGTGCCAGCAGCTTTGACGAGAGAGCGGACACACTCTACGAGCAGTACTTC.

The chain employs TRBV7-2 and TRBJ2-7, with 11 bases matching TRBD2. The CDR3 has 16 residues. V was clipped by 0 bases and J by 2 bases; unmatched bases: 3. In germline, CDR1 is SGHTA, CDR2 FQGNSA. CDR3 sequence (DNA): TGTGCCAGCAGCTTAGCGGGGACTAGCGGCGCCTACGAGCAGTACTTC. Protein: CASSLAGTSGAYEQYF.

This chain links TRBV5-1 with TRBJ2-1; 7 bases agree with TRBD2. Germline V lookup: CDR1 SGHRS, CDR2 YFSETQ. Germline trimming cut 3 bases from V and 1 base from J; bases unmatched to any gene: 7. The length of the CDR3 is 16 residues. The CDR3, as DNA: TGCGCCAGCAGCTCGGGACTAACGACATCCTACAATGAGCAGTTCTTC. Protein sequence: CASSSGLTTSYNEQFF.

The J gene is TRBJ2-2, the V gene TRBV19; tentatively, D is TRBD1 or TRBD2 (5 bases each). V was shortened by 3 bases and J by 6 bases, with 8 bases between the two germline ends. The germline V gene has CDR1 LNHDA and CDR2 SQIVND (reference sequence). The CDR3 covers 13 residues. The chain's CDR3 is CASSMGDPGELFF. CDR3 nucleotide sequence: TGTGCCAGTAGTATGGGGGATCCCGGGGAGCTGTTTTTT.

This clone was detected only a few times. The gene calls are TRBV7-6 and TRBJ2-7; D is possibly TRBD1 (6 bases). Germline values: CDR1 SGHVS, CDR2 FNYEAQ. Trimming cost V 3 bases and J 6 bases, with 18 bases left between them. The CDR3 runs to 15 residues. The CDR3 nucleotides are TGTGCCAGCAGCTTTGGGGGCGGCTTCACCGGCGAGCAGTACTTC. Amino acid sequence: CASSFGGGFTGEQYF.

This clone has more than one count but fewer than ten. The CDR3 region is CASSVYSGWGTGELFF. In nucleotides, the CDR3 is TGTGCCAGCAGCGTATATTCAGGCTGGGGCACCGGGGAGCTGTTTTTT. This chain links TRBV9 with TRBJ2-2; D remains unclear. Germline V gene sequence: CDR1 SGDLS, CDR2 YYNGEE. The CDR3 totals 16 residues. V lost 1 base to trimming and J lost 4 bases, with 14 bases between them.

This chain joins TRBV9 and TRBJ2-5; D possibly corresponds to TRBD2 (6 bases). The CDR3 extends over 16 amino acids. From germline, CDR1 is SGDLS and CDR2 YYNGEE. V lost 3 bases and J lost 8, with 23 bases in between. CDR3 loop: CASSGPPGLGGNTQYF. CDR3 coding DNA: TGTGCCAGCAGCGGTCCCCCGGGACTGGGGGGAAACACCCAGTACTTC. The full variable domain, completed using reference TRBV9 and TRBJ2-5, is DSGVTQTPKHLITATGQRVTLRCSPRSGDLSVYWYQQSLDQGLQFLIQYYNGEERAKGNILERFSAQQFPDLHSELNLSSLELGDSALYFCASSGPPGLGGNTQYFGPGTRLLVL.

This sequence joins TRBV4-3 and TRBJ2-7; possibly TRBD1 or TRBD2 for D (5 bases each). The germline V gene has CDR1 LGHNA and CDR2 YSLEER. Trimming stripped 0 bases from V and 9 bases from J, with 18 bases between. CDR3 length equals 15 residues. The CDR3 DNA reads as TGCGCCAGCAGCCAAGATAGCGCAGGGTCTTCAAGGCAGTACTTC. Translation: CASSQDSAGSSRQYF.

This chain uses TRBV14 with TRBJ1-2; TRBD1 might be the D (6 bases). V lost 1 base, J lost 1 base, and 16 bases lay in between. Germline CDR1 reads SGHDN; CDR2 reads FVKESK. This CDR3 contains 17 residues. CDR3 in amino acids: CASSQASRQENNYGYTF. CDR3 DNA sequence: TGTGCCAGCAGCCAAGCCTCCAGACAGGAGAATAACTATGGCTACACCTTC.

The chain is built from TRBV7-3 and TRBJ2-1; TRBD2 matches at 10 bases. The CDR3 spans 14 residues. After removal of 5 bases from V and 3 bases from J, the junction contained 1 base not matched to a gene. Per the germline V gene, CDR1 is SGHTA and CDR2 is FQGTGA. CDR3 bases: TGTGCCAGCAGCCCTAGCGGGGGCTACAATGAGCAGTTCTTC. As protein: CASSPSGGYNEQFF.

This chain links TRBV7-8 with TRBJ2-1, with 8 bases matching TRBD1. This CDR3 has 14 amino acids. Germline lookup yields CDR1 SGHVS and CDR2 FQNEAQ. V lost 5 bases to trimming and J lost 6 bases; unmatched junction nucleotides: 6. The DNA for the CDR3 is TGTGCCAGCAGCCCCCTTGACAGGGGCAATGAGCAGTTCTTC. Translation: CASSPLDRGNEQFF.

V and J are TRBV29-1 and TRBJ2-7; the match to TRBD2 covers 7 bases. CDR1 and CDR2 (germline): SQVTM, ANQGSEA. This CDR3 is built from 15 residues. V was pared by 2 bases and J by 2 bases, with 9 bases of the junction left unmatched. The CDR3 region has the DNA TGCAGCGTTGAAATCCCAAAGGGACTACCCTACGAGCAGTACTTC. Amino acid sequence: CSVEIPKGLPYEQYF.

This clone was detected only a few times. This chain links TRBV6-5 with TRBJ2-7; TRBD2 matches at 9 bases. The CDR3 is 15 amino acids. Looked up from germline, CDR1 is MNHEY and CDR2 is SVGAGI. Losses at the gene ends were 6 bases for V and 7 bases for J; bases not matched to a gene: 13. CDR3 DNA sequence: TGTGCCAGCAGCCCAGGCCAAGCGGGAGGTTGGGAGCAGTACTTC. It encodes CASSPGQAGGWEQYF.

The gene calls are TRBV27 and TRBJ2-7; either TRBD1 or TRBD2 may supply D (5 bases each). Looked up from germline, CDR1 is MNHEY and CDR2 is SMNVEV (reference sequence). CDR3 length equals 19 residues. Trimming shortened V by 6 bases and J by 4 bases, and 31 bases separated the two germline ends. The CDR3, as DNA: TGTGCCAGCAGCACCTTAAGGGGAATTGGGACGGTGGCAGGGTACGAGCAGTACTTC. It specifies CASSTLRGIGTVAGYEQYF.

This rearrangement joins TRBV19 to TRBJ2-7, with D possibly TRBD1 on 7 matching bases. The CDR3 runs 14 residues. The V and J ends lost 3 bases and 5 bases respectively, with 14 bases between them. The germline V gene has CDR1 LNHDA and CDR2 SQIVND (reference sequence). The CDR3 DNA follows: TGTGCCAGTAGTATTTTTGGCAGGGGGGACGAGCAGTACTTC. The encoded protein is CASSIFGRGDEQYF.

The gene calls are TRBV5-4 and TRBJ2-7; TRBD1 is a possible D gene (5 bases). V dropped 4 bases and J dropped 2 bases, with 10 bases sitting between them. Germline V CDR1 and CDR2: SGHNT, YYREEE (reference sequence). This CDR3 is built from 13 residues. The CDR3, as DNA: TGTGCCAGCAGCAGGGGCTTTACCTACGAGCAGTACTTC. Encoded protein: CASSRGFTYEQYF.

This clone has just one count. The germline gene is not matched at one end of the junction; a read error may be the cause. The chain couples TRBV18 to TRBJ1-3; TRBD1 is a possible D gene (5 bases). The germline V gene has CDR1 KGHSH and CDR2 LQKENI. This CDR3 contains 12 residues. The CDR3 region is CASSPGDHGVDF. The CDR3 region has the DNA TGTGCCAGCTCACCGGGGGACCACGGCGTCGATTTT.

The chain recombines TRBV5-1 with TRBJ2-7, with 9 nucleotides matching TRBD1. Trimming took 0 bases from V and 3 from J; bases not matched to a gene: 4. Germline CDR1 reads SGHRS; CDR2 reads YFSETQ. The CDR3 length is 15 residues. The CDR3 is CASSLVDRGVYEQYF. The DNA for the CDR3 is TGCGCCAGCAGCTTGGTAGACAGGGGGGTCTACGAGCAGTACTTC.

This chain joins TRBV7-9 and TRBJ2-7; a possible D gene is TRBD1 (5 bases). The CDR3 sequence is 13 residues long. With 4 bases removed from V and 4 bases from J, the gap between germline ends came to 11 bases. Germline CDR1 SEHNR, CDR2 FQNEAQ (reference sequence). The CDR3 loop reads CASSSGFSYEQYF. CDR3 sequence (DNA): TGTGCCAGCAGCTCAGGGTTCTCATACGAGCAGTACTTC.

V gene TRBV10-3 combines with J gene TRBJ2-1, with D possibly matching TRBD1 (6 bases). Trimming removed 10 bases from V and 5 bases from J, with 15 bases in between. This CDR3 contains 13 residues. The germline V gene encodes CDR1 ENHRY and CDR2 SYGVKD. The CDR3 is CASTGTPDNEQFF. DNA of the CDR3: TGTGCCAGCACCGGGACACCTGACAATGAGCAGTTCTTC.

This sequence joins TRBV28 and TRBJ2-5, with no clear D. The V gene lost 5 bases and the J gene lost 5 bases, with 9 bases spanning the gap. Germline lookup yields CDR1 MDHEN and CDR2 SYDVKM. This CDR3 comprises 12 residues. The CDR3 nucleotides are TGTGCCAGCAGTCCGCCAACGGAGACCCAGTACTTC. Residues: CASSPPTETQYF. The full variable domain, rest sourced from reference TRBV28 and TRBJ2-5, is DVKVTQSSRYLVKRTGEKVFLECVQDMDHENMFWYRQDPGLGLRLIYFSYDVKMKEKGDIPEGYSVSREKKERFSLILESASTNQTSMYLCASSPPTETQYFGPGTRLLVL.

Note on this clone: An end of the junction differs from the germline gene, which may be a read error. The CDR3 DNA reads as TGTGCCAGCAGTGAACCCGACCAGTACGACTTC. Residues: CASSEPDQYDF. The rearrangement uses TRBV2 and TRBJ1-2; no clear D. The germline CDR1 and CDR2 sequences are SNHLY and FYNNEI. This CDR3 contains 11 residues.

This rearrangement joins TRBV19 to TRBJ2-4; maybe TRBD2 (5 bases). Deletions cut 3 bases from V and 0 bases from J, with 12 bases between. The CDR3 sequence is 16 residues long. Germline lookup yields CDR1 LNHDA and CDR2 SQIVND (reference sequence). Here the CDR3 reads CASSMTTIIAKNIQYF. CDR3 sequence (DNA): TGTGCCAGTAGTATGACTACTATCATAGCCAAAAACATTCAGTACTTC.

The chain carries TRBV6-5 and TRBJ2-1, with 7 nucleotides matching TRBD2. The junction had 6 bases not matched to a gene; V was cut back by 2 bases and J by 2 bases. The CDR3 loop spans 16 amino acids. Germline V gene data show CDR1 as MNHEY and CDR2 as SVGAGI. The CDR3 DNA reads as TGTGCCAGCAGTTACCACCCTAGCGGAACCTACAATGAGCAGTTCTTC. Translation: CASSYHPSGTYNEQFF.

This clone was picked up a small number of times. The J gene is TRBJ2-7, the V gene TRBV19, with TRBD1 matching 8 bases. The germline gives CDR1 LNHDA, CDR2 SQIVND (reference sequence). There are 15 residues in the CDR3. J lost 4 bases, V lost 5 bases, and 10 bases had no gene match. This CDR3 reads CASSFGQGGEYEQYF. In nucleotides, the CDR3 is TGTGCCAGTAGTTTTGGACAGGGAGGCGAGTACGAGCAGTACTTC.

This chain links TRBV6-1 with TRBJ2-3; D possibly corresponds to TRBD2 (5 bases). This CDR3 has 16 amino acids. The V end was cut by 1 base, the J end by 4 bases, with 15 bases between. Germline CDR1 and CDR2: MNHNS and SASEGT. CDR3 DNA: TGTGCCAGCAGTGAAGTCGGGATACATTCGCCAGATACGCAGTATTTT. Its protein product is CASSEVGIHSPDTQYF.

CDR3 loop: CASSIDRRTTGELFF. The CDR3 DNA reads as TGTGCCAGTAGTATAGACAGGAGAACCACCGGGGAGCTGTTTTTT. The chain carries TRBV19 and TRBJ2-2; no clear D gene. In germline, CDR1 is LNHDA, CDR2 SQIVND (reference sequence). Trimming stripped 0 bases from V and 4 bases from J, with 9 bases between. This CDR3 region has 15 residues. The variable domain in full, with the rest retrieved from reference TRBV19 and TRBJ2-2, is DGGITQSPKYLFRKEGQNVTLSCEQNLNHDAMYWYRQDPGQGLRLIYYSQIVNDFQKGDIAEGYSVSREKKESFPLTVTSAQKNPTAFYLCASSIDRRTTGELFFGEGSRLTVL.